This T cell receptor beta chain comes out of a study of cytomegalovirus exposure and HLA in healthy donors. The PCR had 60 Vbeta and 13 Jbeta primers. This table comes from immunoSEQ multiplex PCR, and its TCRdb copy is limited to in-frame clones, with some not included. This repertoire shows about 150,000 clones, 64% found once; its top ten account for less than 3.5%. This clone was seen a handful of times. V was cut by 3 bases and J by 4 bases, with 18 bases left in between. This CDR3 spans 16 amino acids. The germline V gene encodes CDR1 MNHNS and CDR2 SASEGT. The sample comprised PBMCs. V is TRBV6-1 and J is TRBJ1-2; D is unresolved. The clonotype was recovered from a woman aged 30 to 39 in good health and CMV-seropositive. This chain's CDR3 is CASSEGGQPPLYGYTF. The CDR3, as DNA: TGTGCCAGCAGTGAGGGTGGGCAGCCCCCACTCTATGGCTACACCTTC.